This T cell receptor (beta chain) was observed in a study of blood T cells in healthy people across ages. The overall study: Template switching recovered approximately one barcoded beta molecule for every two T cells.

Details on this clonotype: A read error may produce the germline difference seen at one junction end.

The second PCR ran about 6 to 12 cycles with a sample-barcoded 5' primer and J-beta primers. Using its own MiXCR run on the 5' RACE reads, TCRdb lists one record per CDR3 protein. Here the sample spans fewer than 750,000 distinct CDR3 sequences, 47% being singletons. The CDR3 contains 16 residues. Per germline, CDR1 MNHNY and CDR2 SVGAGI (reference sequence). The sample consisted of blood. The source is an elderly man in good health. This chain uses TRBV6-6 with TRBJ1-2, with D possibly TRBD1 on 6 matching bases. This CDR3 is CTSRPDPTGSIYGYTF. The CDR3, as DNA: TGTACCAGCAGACCTGATCCGACAGGATCGATCTATGGCTACACCTTC.